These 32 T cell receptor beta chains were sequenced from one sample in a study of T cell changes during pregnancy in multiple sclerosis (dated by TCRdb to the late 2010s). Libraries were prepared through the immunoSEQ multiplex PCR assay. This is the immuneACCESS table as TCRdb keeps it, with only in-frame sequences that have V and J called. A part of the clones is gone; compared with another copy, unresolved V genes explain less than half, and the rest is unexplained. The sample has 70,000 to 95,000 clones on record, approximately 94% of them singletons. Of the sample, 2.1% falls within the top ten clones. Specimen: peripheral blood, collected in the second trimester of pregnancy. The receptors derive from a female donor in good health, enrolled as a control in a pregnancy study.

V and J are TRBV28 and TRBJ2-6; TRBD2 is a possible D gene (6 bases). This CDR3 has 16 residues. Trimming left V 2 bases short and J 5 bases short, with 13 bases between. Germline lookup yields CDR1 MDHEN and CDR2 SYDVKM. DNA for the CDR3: TGTGCCAGCAGTTTAGCTTTCGGGACTCGGGCCAACGTCCTGACTTTC. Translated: CASSLAFGTRANVLTF.

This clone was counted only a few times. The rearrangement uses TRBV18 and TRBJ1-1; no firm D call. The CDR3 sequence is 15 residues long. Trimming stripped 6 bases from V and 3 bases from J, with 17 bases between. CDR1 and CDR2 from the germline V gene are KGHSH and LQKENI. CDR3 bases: TGTGCCAGCTCCTGGAGGACGGAAGGGTACACTGAAGCTTTCTTT. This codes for CASSWRTEGYTEAFF.

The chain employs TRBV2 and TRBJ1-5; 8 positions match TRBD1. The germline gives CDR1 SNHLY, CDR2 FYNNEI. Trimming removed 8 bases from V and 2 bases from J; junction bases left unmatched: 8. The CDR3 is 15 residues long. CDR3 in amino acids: CASSVSGQGNQPQHF. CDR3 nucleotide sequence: TGTGCCAGCTCAGTTTCGGGACAGGGCAATCAGCCCCAGCATTTT.

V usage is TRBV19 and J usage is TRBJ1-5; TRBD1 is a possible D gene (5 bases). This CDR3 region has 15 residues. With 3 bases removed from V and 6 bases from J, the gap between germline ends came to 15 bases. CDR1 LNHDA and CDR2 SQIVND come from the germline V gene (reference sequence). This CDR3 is CASSISVGQGQPQHF. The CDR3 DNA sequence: TGTGCCAGTAGTATCTCTGTGGGGCAGGGTCAGCCCCAGCATTTT.

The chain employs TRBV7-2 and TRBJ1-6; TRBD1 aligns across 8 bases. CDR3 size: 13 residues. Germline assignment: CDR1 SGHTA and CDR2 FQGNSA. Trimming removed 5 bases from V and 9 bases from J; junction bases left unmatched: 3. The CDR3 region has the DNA TGTGCCAGCAGCCCTACAGGGGGTTCACCCCTCCACTTT. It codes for CASSPTGGSPLHF.

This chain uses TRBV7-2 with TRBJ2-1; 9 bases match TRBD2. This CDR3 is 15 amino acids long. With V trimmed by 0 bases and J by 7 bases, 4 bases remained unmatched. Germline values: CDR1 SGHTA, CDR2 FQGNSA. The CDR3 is CASSLAGGGANEQFF. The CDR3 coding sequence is TGTGCCAGCAGCTTAGCCGGCGGGGGGGCAAATGAGCAGTTCTTC.

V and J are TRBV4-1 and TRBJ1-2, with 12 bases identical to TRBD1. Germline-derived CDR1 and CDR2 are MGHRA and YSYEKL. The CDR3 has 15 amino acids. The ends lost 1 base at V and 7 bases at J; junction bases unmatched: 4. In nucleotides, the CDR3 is TGCGCCAGCAGCCAAGGGGACAGGGGGCAAGTTGGCTACACCTTC. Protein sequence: CASSQGDRGQVGYTF.

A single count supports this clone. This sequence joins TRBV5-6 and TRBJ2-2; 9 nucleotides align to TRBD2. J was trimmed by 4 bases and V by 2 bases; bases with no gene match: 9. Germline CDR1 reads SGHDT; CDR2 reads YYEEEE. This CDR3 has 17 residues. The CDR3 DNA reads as TGTGCCAGCAGCTTAGCGGGGGGCAAAAAGATCACCGGGGAGCTGTTTTTT. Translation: CASSLAGGKKITGELFF.

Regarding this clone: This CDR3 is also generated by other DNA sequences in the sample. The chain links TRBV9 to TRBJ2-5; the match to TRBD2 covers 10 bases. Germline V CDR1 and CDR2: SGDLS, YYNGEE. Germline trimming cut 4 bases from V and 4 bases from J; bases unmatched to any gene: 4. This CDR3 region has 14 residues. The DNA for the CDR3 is TGTGCCAGCAGCAGTAGCGGGGGGTCAGAGACCCAGTACTTC. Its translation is CASSSSGGSETQYF.

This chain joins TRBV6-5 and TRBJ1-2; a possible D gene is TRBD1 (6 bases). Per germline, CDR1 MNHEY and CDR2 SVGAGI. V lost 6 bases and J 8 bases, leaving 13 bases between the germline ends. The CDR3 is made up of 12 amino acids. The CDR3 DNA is TGTGCCAGCAGACGAGGGGGTGGCGGCTACACCTTC. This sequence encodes CASRRGGGGYTF.

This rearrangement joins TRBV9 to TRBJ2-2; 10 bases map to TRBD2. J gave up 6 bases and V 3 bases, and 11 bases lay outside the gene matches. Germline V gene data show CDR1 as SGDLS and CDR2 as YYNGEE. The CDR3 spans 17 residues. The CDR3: CASSGSLSGGAPGELFF. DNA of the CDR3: TGTGCCAGCAGCGGCTCACTGAGCGGGGGGGCCCCCGGGGAGCTGTTTTTT. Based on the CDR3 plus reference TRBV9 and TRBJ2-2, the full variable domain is DSGVTQTPKHLITATGQRVTLRCSPRSGDLSVYWYQQSLDQGLQFLIQYYNGEERAKGNILERFSAQQFPDLHSELNLSSLELGDSALYFCASSGSLSGGAPGELFFGEGSRLTVL.

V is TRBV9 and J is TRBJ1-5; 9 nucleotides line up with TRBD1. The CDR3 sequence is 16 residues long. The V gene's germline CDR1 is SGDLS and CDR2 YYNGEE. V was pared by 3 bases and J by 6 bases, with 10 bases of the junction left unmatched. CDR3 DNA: TGTGCCAGCAGCGCCCAGACAGGGACAGGGAGTCAGCCCCAGCATTTT. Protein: CASSAQTGTGSQPQHF.

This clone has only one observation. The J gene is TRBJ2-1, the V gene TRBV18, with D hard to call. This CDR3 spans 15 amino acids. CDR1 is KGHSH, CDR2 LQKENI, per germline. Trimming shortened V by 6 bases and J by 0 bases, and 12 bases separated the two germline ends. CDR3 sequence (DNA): TGTGCCAGCTCGGAATCATGGAGCTCCTACAATGAGCAGTTCTTC. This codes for CASSESWSSYNEQFF.

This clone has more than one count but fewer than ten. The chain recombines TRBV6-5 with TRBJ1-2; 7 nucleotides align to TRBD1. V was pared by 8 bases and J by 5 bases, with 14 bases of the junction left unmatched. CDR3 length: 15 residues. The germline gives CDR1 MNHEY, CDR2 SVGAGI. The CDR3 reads CASGRQGGVWYGYTF. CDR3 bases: TGTGCCAGCGGACGACAGGGTGGAGTCTGGTATGGCTACACCTTC.

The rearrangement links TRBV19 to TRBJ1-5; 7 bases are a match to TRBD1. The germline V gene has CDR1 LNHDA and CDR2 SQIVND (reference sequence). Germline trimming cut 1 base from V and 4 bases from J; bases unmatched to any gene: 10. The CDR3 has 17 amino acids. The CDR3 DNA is TGTGCCAGTAGTATAGTCGGACCGGGACAGAGGAATCAGCCCCAGCATTTT. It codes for CASSIVGPGQRNQPQHF.

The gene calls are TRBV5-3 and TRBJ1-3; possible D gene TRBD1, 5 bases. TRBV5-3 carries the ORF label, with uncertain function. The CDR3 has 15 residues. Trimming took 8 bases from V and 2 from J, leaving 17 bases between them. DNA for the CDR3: TGTGCCAGCCGATACAGGAACCAGCCTGGAAACACCATATATTTT. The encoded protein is CASRYRNQPGNTIYF.

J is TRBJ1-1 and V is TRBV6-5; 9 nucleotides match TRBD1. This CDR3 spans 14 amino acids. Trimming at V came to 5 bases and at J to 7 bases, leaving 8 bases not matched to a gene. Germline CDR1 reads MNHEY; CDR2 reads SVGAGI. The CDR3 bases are TGTGCCAGCAGTCACCGGGACAGGGTTATTGAAGCTTTCTTT. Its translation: CASSHRDRVIEAFF.

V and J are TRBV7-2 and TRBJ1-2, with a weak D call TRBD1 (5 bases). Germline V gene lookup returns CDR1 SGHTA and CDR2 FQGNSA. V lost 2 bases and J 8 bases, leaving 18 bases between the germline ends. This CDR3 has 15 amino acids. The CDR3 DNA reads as TGTGCCAGCAGCTTAATGTCGGGGAGGGGCGGAGGCTACACCTTC. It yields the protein CASSLMSGRGGGYTF.

DNA of the CDR3: TGTGCCAGCAGTGGGAGGACAGGGCATGGGGCTAATGAAAAACTGTTTTTT. This sequence encodes CASSGRTGHGANEKLFF. The V call is TRBV6-1, the J call TRBJ1-4, with 8 bases matching TRBD1. Per the germline V gene, CDR1 is MNHNS and CDR2 is SASEGT. Trimming cost V 4 bases and J 3 bases; bases outside gene matches: 10. The length of the CDR3 is 17 residues.

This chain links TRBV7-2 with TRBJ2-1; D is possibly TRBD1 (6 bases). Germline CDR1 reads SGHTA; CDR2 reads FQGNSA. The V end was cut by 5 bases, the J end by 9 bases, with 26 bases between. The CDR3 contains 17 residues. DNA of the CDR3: TGTGCCAGCAGCCCCGCCGGGACACAATCCACTAGGGGTGAGCAGTTCTTC. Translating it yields CASSPAGTQSTRGEQFF.

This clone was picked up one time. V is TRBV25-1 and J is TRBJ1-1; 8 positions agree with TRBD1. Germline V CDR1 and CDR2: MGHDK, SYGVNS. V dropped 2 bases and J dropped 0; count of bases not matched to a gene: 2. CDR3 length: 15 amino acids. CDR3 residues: CASSEKTGVNTEAFF. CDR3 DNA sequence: TGTGCCAGCAGTGAAAAGACAGGGGTGAACACTGAAGCTTTCTTT.

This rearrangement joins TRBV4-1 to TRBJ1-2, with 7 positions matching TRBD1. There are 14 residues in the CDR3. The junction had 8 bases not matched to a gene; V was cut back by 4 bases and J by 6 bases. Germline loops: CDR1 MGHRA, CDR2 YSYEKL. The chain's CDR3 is CASSRWGQRDGYTF. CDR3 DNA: TGCGCCAGCAGCCGATGGGGACAGCGAGATGGCTACACCTTC.

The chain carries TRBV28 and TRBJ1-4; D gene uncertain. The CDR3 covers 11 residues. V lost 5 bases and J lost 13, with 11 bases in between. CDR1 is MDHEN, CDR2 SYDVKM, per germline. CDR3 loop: CASSVQLRLFF. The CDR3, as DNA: TGTGCCAGCAGTGTACAGTTAAGACTGTTTTTT.

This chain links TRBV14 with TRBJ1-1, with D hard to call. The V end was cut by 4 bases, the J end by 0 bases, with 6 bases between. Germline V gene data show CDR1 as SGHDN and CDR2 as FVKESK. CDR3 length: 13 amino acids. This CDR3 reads CASSPSMNTEAFF. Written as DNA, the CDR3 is TGTGCCAGCAGCCCAAGCATGAACACTGAAGCTTTCTTT.

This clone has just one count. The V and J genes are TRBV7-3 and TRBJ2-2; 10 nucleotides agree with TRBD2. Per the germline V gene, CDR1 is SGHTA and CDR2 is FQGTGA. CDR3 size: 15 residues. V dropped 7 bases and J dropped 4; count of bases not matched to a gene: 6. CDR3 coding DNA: TGTGCCAGCACCCGACTAGCGGGCGCCACCGGGGAGCTGTTTTTT. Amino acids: CASTRLAGATGELFF.

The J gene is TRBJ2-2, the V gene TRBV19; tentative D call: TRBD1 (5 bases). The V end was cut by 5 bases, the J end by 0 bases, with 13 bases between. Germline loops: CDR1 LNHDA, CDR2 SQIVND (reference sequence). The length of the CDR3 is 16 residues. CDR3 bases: TGTGCCAGTAGTCTTCGACAGAACCCGAACACCGGGGAGCTGTTTTTT. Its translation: CASSLRQNPNTGELFF.

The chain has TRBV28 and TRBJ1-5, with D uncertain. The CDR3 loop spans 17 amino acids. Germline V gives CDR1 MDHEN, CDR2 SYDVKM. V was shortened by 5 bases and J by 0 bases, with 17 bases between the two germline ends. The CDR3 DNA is TGTGCCAGCAGTACCTCCAGAGGGCTAAGTAGCAATCAGCCCCAGCATTTT. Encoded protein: CASSTSRGLSSNQPQHF. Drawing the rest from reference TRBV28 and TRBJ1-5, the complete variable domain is DVKVTQSSRYLVKRTGEKVFLECVQDMDHENMFWYRQDPGLGLRLIYFSYDVKMKEKGDIPEGYSVSREKKERFSLILESASTNQTSMYLCASSTSRGLSSNQPQHFGDGTRLSIL.

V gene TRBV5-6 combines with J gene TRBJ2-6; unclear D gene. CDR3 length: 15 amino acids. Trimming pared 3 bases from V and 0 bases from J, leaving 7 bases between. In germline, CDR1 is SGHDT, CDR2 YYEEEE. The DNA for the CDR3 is TGTGCCAGCAGCTCTGGCAACTCTGGGGCCAACGTCCTGACTTTC. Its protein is CASSSGNSGANVLTF. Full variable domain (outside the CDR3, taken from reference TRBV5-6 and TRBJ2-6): DAGVTQSPTHLIKTRGQQVTLRCSPKSGHDTVSWYQQALGQGPQFIFQYYEEEERQRGNFPDRFSGHQFPNYSSELNVNALLLGDSALYLCASSSGNSGANVLTFGAGSRLTVL.

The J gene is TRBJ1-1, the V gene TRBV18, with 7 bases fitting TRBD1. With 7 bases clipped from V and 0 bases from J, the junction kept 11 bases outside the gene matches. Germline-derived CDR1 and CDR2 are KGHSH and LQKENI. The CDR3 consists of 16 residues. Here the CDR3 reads CASLQGGAGVNTEAFF. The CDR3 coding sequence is TGTGCCAGCTTGCAGGGGGGCGCCGGGGTGAACACTGAAGCTTTCTTT.

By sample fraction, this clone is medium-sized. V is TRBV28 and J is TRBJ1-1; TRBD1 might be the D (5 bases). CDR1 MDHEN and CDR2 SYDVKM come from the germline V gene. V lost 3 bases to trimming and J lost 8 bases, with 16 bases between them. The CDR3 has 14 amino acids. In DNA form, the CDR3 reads TGTGCCAGCAGTTTGGACACTTACAGGATCGAAGCTTTCTTT. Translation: CASSLDTYRIEAFF.

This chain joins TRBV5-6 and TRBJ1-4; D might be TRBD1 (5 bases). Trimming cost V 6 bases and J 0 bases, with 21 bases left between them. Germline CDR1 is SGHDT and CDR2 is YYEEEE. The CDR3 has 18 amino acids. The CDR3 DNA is TGTGCCAGCACCCGGGGGTCGGGCCTAACGTCAACTAATGAAAAACTGTTTTTT. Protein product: CASTRGSGLTSTNEKLFF. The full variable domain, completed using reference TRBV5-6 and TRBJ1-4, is DAGVTQSPTHLIKTRGQQVTLRCSPKSGHDTVSWYQQALGQGPQFIFQYYEEEERQRGNFPDRFSGHQFPNYSSELNVNALLLGDSALYLCASTRGSGLTSTNEKLFFGSGTQLSVL.

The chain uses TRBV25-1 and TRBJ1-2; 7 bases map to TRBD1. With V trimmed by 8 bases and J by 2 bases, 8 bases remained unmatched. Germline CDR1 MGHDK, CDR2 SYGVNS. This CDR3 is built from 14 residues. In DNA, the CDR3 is TGTGCCAGCTGGGGGACAGAAGGGAACTATGGCTACACCTTC. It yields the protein CASWGTEGNYGYTF.